A single T cell receptor (beta chain) is shown here with its context. Germline lookup yields CDR1 SGHRS and CDR2 YFSETQ. The CDR3 runs to 16 residues. Trimming left V 4 bases short and J 0 bases short, with 14 bases between. This entry comes from a study of blood T cell repertoires in COVID-19. The protocol was immunoSEQ multiplex PCR, while the TCRdb copy is restricted to in-frame clones and leaves out a portion. Of around 250,000 clones listed, around 85% are singletons. This clonotype was sampled from a woman in her fifties or sixties who had recovered from COVID-19. The sequenced sample consisted of PBMCs or T cells enriched from blood (not recorded which). The chain recombines TRBV5-1 with TRBJ2-1; D perhaps matches TRBD2 (6 bases). The CDR3 DNA sequence: TGCGCCAGCAGCCCTAGCGCCAAGAGCTCCTACAATGAGCAGTTCTTC. It is translated as CASSPSAKSSYNEQFF.